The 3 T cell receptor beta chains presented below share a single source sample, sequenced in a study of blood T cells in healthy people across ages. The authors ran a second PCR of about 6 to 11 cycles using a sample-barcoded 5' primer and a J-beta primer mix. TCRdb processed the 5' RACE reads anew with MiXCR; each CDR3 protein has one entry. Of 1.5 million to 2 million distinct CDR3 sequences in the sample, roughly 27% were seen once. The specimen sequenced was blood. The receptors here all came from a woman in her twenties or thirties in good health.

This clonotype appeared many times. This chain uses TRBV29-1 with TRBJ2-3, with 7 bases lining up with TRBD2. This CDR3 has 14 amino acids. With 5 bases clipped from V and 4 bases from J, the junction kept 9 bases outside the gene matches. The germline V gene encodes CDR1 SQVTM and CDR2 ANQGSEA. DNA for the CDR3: TGCAGCGTTCTGCCAGCGGGAAGTCCAGATACGCAGTATTTT. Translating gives CSVLPAGSPDTQYF.

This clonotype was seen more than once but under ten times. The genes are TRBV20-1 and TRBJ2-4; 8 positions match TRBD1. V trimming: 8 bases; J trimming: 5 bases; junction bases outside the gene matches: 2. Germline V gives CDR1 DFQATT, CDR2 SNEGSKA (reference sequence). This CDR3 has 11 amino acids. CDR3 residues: CSTDRENIQYF. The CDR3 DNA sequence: TGCAGTACGGACAGGGAAAACATTCAGTACTTC.

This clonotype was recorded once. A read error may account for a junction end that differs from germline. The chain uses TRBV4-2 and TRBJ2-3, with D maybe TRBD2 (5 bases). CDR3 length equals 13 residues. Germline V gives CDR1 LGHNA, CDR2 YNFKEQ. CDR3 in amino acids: CASSQASTDTRYF. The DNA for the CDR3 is TGTGCCAGCAGCCAAGCTAGCACAGATACGCGGTATTTT.